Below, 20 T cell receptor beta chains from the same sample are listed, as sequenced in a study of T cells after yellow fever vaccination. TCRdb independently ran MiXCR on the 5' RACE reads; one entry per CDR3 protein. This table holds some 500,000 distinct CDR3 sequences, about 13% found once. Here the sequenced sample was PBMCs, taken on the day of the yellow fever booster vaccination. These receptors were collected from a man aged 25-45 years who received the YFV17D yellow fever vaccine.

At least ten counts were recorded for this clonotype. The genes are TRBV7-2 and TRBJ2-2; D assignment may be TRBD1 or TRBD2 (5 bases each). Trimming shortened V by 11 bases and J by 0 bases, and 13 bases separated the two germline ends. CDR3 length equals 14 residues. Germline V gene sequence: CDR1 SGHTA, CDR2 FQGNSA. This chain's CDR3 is CAGGFDANTGELFF. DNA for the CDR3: TGTGCCGGGGGATTTGATGCGAACACCGGGGAGCTGTTTTTT.

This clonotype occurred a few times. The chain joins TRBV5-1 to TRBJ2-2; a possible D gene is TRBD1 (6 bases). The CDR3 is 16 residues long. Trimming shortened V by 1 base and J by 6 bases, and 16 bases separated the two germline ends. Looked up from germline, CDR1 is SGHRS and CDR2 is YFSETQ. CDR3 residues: CASSLMAAGEAGELFF. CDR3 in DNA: TGCGCCAGCAGCTTGATGGCGGCAGGGGAAGCCGGGGAGCTGTTTTTT.

The CDR3 sequence: CASSRGDIQYF. In DNA form, the CDR3 reads TGCGCCAGCAGCAGGGGGGACATTCAGTACTTC. This chain connects TRBV5-1 to TRBJ2-4; D might be TRBD1 or TRBD2, each matching 6 bases. Looked up from germline, CDR1 is SGHRS and CDR2 is YFSETQ. This CDR3 is 11 amino acids long. V lost 4 bases and J lost 8, with 7 bases in between. The variable domain in full, with the rest retrieved from reference TRBV5-1 and TRBJ2-4, is KAGVTQTPRYLIKTRGQQVTLSCSPISGHRSVSWYQQTPGQGLQFLFEYFSETQRNKGNFPGRFSGRQFSNSRSEMNVSTLELGDSALYLCASSRGDIQYFGAGTRLSVL.

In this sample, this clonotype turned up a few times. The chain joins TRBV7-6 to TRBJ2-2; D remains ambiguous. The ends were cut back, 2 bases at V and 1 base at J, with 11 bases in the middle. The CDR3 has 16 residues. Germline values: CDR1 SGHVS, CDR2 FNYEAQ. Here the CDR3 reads CASSLNPSENTGELFF. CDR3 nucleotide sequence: TGTGCCAGCAGCTTAAACCCAAGCGAGAACACCGGGGAGCTGTTTTTT. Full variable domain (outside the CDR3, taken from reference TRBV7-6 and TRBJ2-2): GAGVSQSPRYKVTKRGQDVALRCDPISGHVSLYWYRQALGQGPEFLTYFNYEAQQDKSGLPNDRFSAERPEGSISTLTIQRTEQRDSAMYRCASSLNPSENTGELFFGEGSRLTVL.

The CDR3 bases are TGTGCCAGCAGCTGGACGGGACAGGGTAACGAGCAGTACTTC. Amino acids: CASSWTGQGNEQYF. The chain is built from TRBV7-6 and TRBJ2-7; 9 bases map to TRBD1. This CDR3 has 14 residues. Germline-derived CDR1 and CDR2 are SGHVS and FNYEAQ. V dropped 4 bases and J dropped 5; count of bases not matched to a gene: 6.

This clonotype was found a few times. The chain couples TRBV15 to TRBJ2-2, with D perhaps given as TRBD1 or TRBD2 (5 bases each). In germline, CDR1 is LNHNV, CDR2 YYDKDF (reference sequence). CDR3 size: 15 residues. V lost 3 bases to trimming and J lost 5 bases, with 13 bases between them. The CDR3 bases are TGTGCCACCAGCAGCAGAACCGGGGCGACCGGGGAGCTGTTTTTT. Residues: CATSSRTGATGELFF.

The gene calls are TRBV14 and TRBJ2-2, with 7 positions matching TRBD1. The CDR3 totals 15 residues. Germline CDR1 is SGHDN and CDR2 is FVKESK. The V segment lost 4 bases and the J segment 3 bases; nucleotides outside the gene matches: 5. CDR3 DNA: TGTGCCAGCAGCCGTAGGGACAGATACACCGGGGAGCTGTTTTTT. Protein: CASSRRDRYTGELFF.

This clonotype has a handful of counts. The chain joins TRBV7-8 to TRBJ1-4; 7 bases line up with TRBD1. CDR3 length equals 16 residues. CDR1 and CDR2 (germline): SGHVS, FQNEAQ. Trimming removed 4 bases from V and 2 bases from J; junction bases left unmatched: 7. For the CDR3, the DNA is TGTGCCAGCAGCTGGACAGGCGGTGGGACTAATGAAAAACTGTTTTTT. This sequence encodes CASSWTGGGTNEKLFF.

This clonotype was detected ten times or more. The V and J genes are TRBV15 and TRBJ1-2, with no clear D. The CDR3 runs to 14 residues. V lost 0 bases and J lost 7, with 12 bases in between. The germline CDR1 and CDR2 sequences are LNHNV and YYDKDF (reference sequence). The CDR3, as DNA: TGTGCCACCAGCAGAGAGGAGCCCTTGGGTGGCTACACCTTC. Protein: CATSREEPLGGYTF.

The CDR3 reads CASSQDPKGTEAFF. The CDR3, as DNA: TGCGCCAGCAGCCAAGATCCGAAGGGCACTGAAGCTTTCTTT. This rearrangement joins TRBV4-3 to TRBJ1-1, with D hard to call. Trimming pared 0 bases from V and 4 bases from J, leaving 9 bases between. Looked up from germline, CDR1 is LGHNA and CDR2 is YSLEER. The CDR3 loop spans 14 amino acids.

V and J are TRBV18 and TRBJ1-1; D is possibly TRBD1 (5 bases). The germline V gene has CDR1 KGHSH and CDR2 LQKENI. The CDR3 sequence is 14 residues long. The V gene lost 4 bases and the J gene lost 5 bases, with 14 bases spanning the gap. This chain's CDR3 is CASSRGKFNTEAFF. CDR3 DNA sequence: TGTGCCAGCTCACGGGGGAAGTTTAATACTGAAGCTTTCTTT.

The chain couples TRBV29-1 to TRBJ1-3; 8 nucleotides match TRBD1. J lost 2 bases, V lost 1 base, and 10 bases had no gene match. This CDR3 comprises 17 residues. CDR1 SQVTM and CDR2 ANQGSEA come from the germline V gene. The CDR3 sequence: CSVEVPGGQWPGNTIYF. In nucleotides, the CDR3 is TGCAGCGTTGAAGTTCCAGGGGGCCAATGGCCTGGAAACACCATATATTTT.

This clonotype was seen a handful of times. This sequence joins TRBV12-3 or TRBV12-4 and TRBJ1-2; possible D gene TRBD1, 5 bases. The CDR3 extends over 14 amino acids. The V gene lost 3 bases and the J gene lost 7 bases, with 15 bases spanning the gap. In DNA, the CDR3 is TGTGCCAGCAGTTTGACCTCCGGGACTTCTGGCTACACCTTC. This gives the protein CASSLTSGTSGYTF.

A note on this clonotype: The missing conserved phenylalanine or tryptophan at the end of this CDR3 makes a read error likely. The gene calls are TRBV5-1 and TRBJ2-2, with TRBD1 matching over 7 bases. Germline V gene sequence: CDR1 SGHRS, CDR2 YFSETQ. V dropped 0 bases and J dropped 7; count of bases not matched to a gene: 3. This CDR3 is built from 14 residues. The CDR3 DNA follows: TGCGCCAGCAGCTTGGCAGACAGGGTCGGGGAGCTGTTTTCT. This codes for CASSLADRVGELFS.

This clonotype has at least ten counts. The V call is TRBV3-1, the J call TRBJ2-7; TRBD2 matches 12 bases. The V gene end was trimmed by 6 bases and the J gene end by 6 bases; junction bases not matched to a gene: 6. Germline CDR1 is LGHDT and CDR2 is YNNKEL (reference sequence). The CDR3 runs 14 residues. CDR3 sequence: CASSRLAGDGEQYF. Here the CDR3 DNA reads TGTGCCAGCAGTAGACTAGCGGGAGATGGCGAGCAGTACTTC.

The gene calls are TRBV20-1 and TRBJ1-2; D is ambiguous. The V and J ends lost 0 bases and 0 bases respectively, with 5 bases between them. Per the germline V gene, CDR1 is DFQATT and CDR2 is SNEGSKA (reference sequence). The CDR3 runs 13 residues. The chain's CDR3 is CSARDQANYGYTF. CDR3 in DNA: TGCAGTGCTAGAGATCAGGCTAACTATGGCTACACCTTC.

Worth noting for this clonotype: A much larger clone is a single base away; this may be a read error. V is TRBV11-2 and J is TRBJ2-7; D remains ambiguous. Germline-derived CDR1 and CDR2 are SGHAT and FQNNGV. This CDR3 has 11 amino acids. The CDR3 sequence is CASSSFYKQYF. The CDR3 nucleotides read TGTGCCAGCAGCTCCTTCTACAAGCAGTACTTC.

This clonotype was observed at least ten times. CDR3 loop: CASSISAGTGELFF. DNA for the CDR3: TGTGCCAGCAGCATTAGCGCGGGCACCGGGGAGCTGTTTTTT. The gene calls are TRBV7-8 and TRBJ2-2; possible D gene TRBD2, 5 bases. Germline V gene data show CDR1 as SGHVS and CDR2 as FQNEAQ. Between the trimmed V and J ends, which lost 5 bases and 4 bases, there was a span of 11 bases. The CDR3 sequence is 14 residues long.

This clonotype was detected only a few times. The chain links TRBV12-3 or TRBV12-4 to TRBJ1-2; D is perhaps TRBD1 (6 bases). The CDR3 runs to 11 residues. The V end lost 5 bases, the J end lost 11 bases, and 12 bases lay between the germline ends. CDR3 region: CASSRQVPYTF. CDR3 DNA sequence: TGTGCCAGCAGTAGACAGGTCCCTTACACCTTC.

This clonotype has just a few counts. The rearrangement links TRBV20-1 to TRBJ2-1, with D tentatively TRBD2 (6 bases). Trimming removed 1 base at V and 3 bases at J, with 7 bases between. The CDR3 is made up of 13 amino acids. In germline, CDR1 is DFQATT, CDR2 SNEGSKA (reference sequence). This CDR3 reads CSARGGLYNEQFF. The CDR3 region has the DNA TGCAGTGCTAGAGGGGGACTCTACAATGAGCAGTTCTTC.